These 28 T cell receptor beta chains originate from one sample sequenced in a study of cytomegalovirus exposure and HLA in healthy donors (dated by TCRdb to 2016 to 2017). The library came from the immunoSEQ multiplex PCR assay. For the multiplex PCR, a mixture combining 60 forward primers for TCR Vbeta segments and 13 reverse primers for TCR Jbeta segments was used. The clones in this table, taken by TCRdb from immuneACCESS, are in-frame only. Not every clone is retained; where verified, under half of the shortfall comes from an unresolved V gene, and the cause of the rest is unknown. Present in this sample are approximately 160,000 clones, approximately 62% of which were seen just once. The ten most abundant clones make up approximately 1.5% of the sample. Sample: PBMCs. These receptors were collected from a man aged 50 to 60 in good health and CMV-seronegative.

This clone occurred once. The chain uses TRBV7-2 and TRBJ2-7; tentatively, D is TRBD2 (6 bases). The germline V gene has CDR1 SGHTA and CDR2 FQGNSA. There are 14 residues in the CDR3. Trimming stripped 1 base from V and 4 bases from J, with 11 bases between. The CDR3 sequence: CASSLGRERYEQYF. DNA for the CDR3: TGTGCCAGCAGCTTAGGCCGGGAGAGATACGAGCAGTACTTC.

This clone was recorded only once. This chain uses TRBV12-5 with TRBJ2-3; 12 positions agree with TRBD2. From germline, CDR1 is LGHNT and CDR2 FRNRAP. Losses at the gene ends were 6 bases for V and 7 bases for J; bases not matched to a gene: 5. The CDR3 length is 14 residues. The CDR3 is CASGPGLAGNTQYF. The CDR3 DNA reads TGTGCTAGTGGCCCCGGACTAGCGGGGAATACGCAGTATTTT.

About this clone itself: Distinct nucleotide sequences in the sample also encode this CDR3. DNA for the CDR3: TGTGCCAGCAGCTTGGCAGGGAACTATGGCTACACCTTC. It yields the protein CASSLAGNYGYTF. The rearrangement uses TRBV5-4 and TRBJ1-2; a possible D gene is TRBD1 (5 bases). Per the germline V gene, CDR1 is SGHNT and CDR2 is YYREEE (reference sequence). The CDR3 consists of 13 residues. The germline V and J ends were trimmed by 0 bases and 2 bases, with 5 bases remaining between them.

The V call is TRBV6-5, the J call TRBJ1-2; possible D gene TRBD1, 6 bases. Germline V gene data show CDR1 as MNHEY and CDR2 as SVGAGI. The CDR3 has 14 amino acids. The germline V and J ends were trimmed by 5 bases and 7 bases, with 17 bases remaining between them. The DNA for the CDR3 is TGTGCCAGCAGTCCCGGGGGGGCTGGGAGTGGCTACACCTTC. It translates to CASSPGGAGSGYTF.

V is TRBV4-2 and J is TRBJ2-1; TRBD2 agrees at 11 bases. The J segment lost 7 bases and the V segment lost 0 bases, leaving 11 bases of the junction unmatched. This CDR3 has 18 amino acids. The germline V gene encodes CDR1 LGHNA and CDR2 YNFKEQ. CDR3 bases: TGTGCCAGCAGCCAAGAATCTAGCGGGGGGCGTTTTGGAAATGAGCAGTTCTTC. Residues: CASSQESSGGRFGNEQFF.

In this sample, this clone turned up a few times. Because the CDR3's place on the DNA is in doubt, the DNA is left out and the CDR3 is given as listed by TCRdb. The V and J genes are TRBV21-1 and TRBJ1-1; the table's TRBD1 call for D was not verified on the DNA. TRBV21-1 is classified as a pseudogene. The CDR3 adds up to 17 amino acids, both ends counted. The CDR3 sequence: CASSPKVARGSDTEAFF.

In its sample, this clone was seen a few times. This rearrangement joins TRBV5-1 to TRBJ2-3; TRBD2 matches 9 bases. Per germline, CDR1 SGHRS and CDR2 YFSETQ. The CDR3 spans 16 residues. The trim removed 1 base at V and 2 bases at J, leaving 5 bases unmatched. As DNA, the CDR3 is TGCGCCAGCAGCTTGTGGCGGGGGGGCCCCACAGATACGCAGTATTTT. Amino acids: CASSLWRGGPTDTQYF.

The chain carries TRBV10-3 and TRBJ1-2, with D tentatively TRBD1 (6 bases). This CDR3 comprises 22 residues. V dropped 0 bases and J dropped 1 base, with 30 bases sitting between them. Germline V lookup: CDR1 ENHRY, CDR2 SYGVKD. Here the CDR3 DNA reads TGTGCCATCAGTGAGTCTTACCTGGGCGTAAGTAAGGGGACATCGGATAACTATGGCTACACCTTC. It codes for CAISESYLGVSKGTSDNYGYTF.

V usage is TRBV15 and J usage is TRBJ2-7, with D tentatively TRBD1 (6 bases). V was cut by 0 bases and J by 3 bases, with 9 bases left in between. The CDR3 has 14 residues. Germline V gives CDR1 LNHNV, CDR2 YYDKDF (reference sequence). CDR3 in amino acids: CATSREQGLYEQYF. In DNA form, the CDR3 reads TGTGCCACCAGCAGAGAACAGGGCCTCTACGAGCAGTACTTC. The whole variable domain, filled in from reference TRBV15 and TRBJ2-7, reads DAMVIQNPRYQVTQFGKPVTLSCSQTLNHNVMYWYQQKSSQAPKLLFHYYDKDFNNEADTPDNFQSRRPNTSFCFLDIRSPGLGDTAMYLCATSREQGLYEQYFGPGTRLTVT.

This clone was picked up a small number of times. V usage is TRBV28 and J usage is TRBJ1-5; 9 nucleotides agree with TRBD1. This CDR3 contains 15 residues. The ends lost 6 bases at V and 7 bases at J; junction bases unmatched: 10. Germline V gene data show CDR1 as MDHEN and CDR2 as SYDVKM. The chain's CDR3 is CASSQGTGRYQPQHF. The CDR3 DNA reads TGTGCCAGCAGCCAGGGGACAGGGAGGTACCAGCCCCAGCATTTT.

The CDR3, as DNA: TGTGCCAGCAGCAACATGGGGACAGTACCAATGAACACTGAAGCTTTCTTT. Its protein is CASSNMGTVPMNTEAFF. The chain is built from TRBV21-1 and TRBJ1-1; the table calls TRBD1, which could not be checked here. TRBV21-1 is a known pseudogene. The CDR3 length is 17 residues.

The chain combines TRBV28 with TRBJ2-4, with 7 bases matching TRBD1. CDR1 and CDR2 from the germline V gene are MDHEN and SYDVKM. After removal of 3 bases from V and 2 bases from J, the junction contained 4 bases not matched to a gene. This CDR3 has 15 amino acids. In DNA, the CDR3 is TGTGCCAGCAGTTTCAACAGGGGTCCCAAAAACATTCAGTACTTC. Translated: CASSFNRGPKNIQYF. Full variable domain (rest looked up from reference TRBV28 and TRBJ2-4): DVKVTQSSRYLVKRTGEKVFLECVQDMDHENMFWYRQDPGLGLRLIYFSYDVKMKEKGDIPEGYSVSREKKERFSLILESASTNQTSMYLCASSFNRGPKNIQYFGAGTRLSVL.

V is TRBV5-1 and J is TRBJ1-2; D unresolved. Per germline, CDR1 SGHRS and CDR2 YFSETQ. The CDR3 is made up of 14 amino acids. Deletions cut 2 bases from V and 7 bases from J, with 15 bases between. Here the CDR3 reads CASSFKGGSGGYTF. CDR3 nucleotides: TGCGCCAGCAGCTTCAAAGGAGGTAGCGGTGGCTACACCTTC.

About this clone itself: The same CDR3 also results from other DNA sequences found in this sample. The chain employs TRBV27 and TRBJ1-5, with TRBD1 matching over 8 bases. J gave up 6 bases and V 5 bases, and 6 bases lay outside the gene matches. In germline, CDR1 is MNHEY, CDR2 SMNVEV (reference sequence). The CDR3 totals 14 residues. The DNA of the CDR3 is TGTGCCAGCAGTCGAGACAGGGGCGTTCAGCCCCAGCATTTT. Translation: CASSRDRGVQPQHF.

This clone was picked up a small number of times. This chain connects TRBV7-3 to TRBJ2-3, with TRBD2 matching 7 bases. CDR3 size: 15 residues. The germline gives CDR1 SGHTA, CDR2 FQGTGA. The junction had 7 bases not matched to a gene; V was cut back by 3 bases and J by 4 bases. The CDR3, as DNA: TGTGCCAGCAGCTTCTCCGGACTAGAAGCAGATACGCAGTATTTT. Protein: CASSFSGLEADTQYF.

V is TRBV5-1 and J is TRBJ2-7, with 9 bases that match TRBD1. The CDR3 has 13 amino acids. Germline CDR1 and CDR2: SGHRS and YFSETQ. The V and J ends lost 4 bases and 6 bases, in that order; junction bases with no gene match: 5. The CDR3 is CASSPGQGREQYF. CDR3 nucleotide sequence: TGCGCCAGCAGCCCGGGACAGGGCCGCGAGCAGTACTTC.

This chain uses TRBV6-6 with TRBJ1-2; 8 bases line up with TRBD1. This CDR3 comprises 16 residues. Losses at the gene ends were 0 bases for V and 1 base for J; bases not matched to a gene: 4. Germline V CDR1 and CDR2: MNHNY, SVGAGI (reference sequence). CDR3 nucleotides: TGTGCCAGCAGTTACTCTCCGGACAGGGTTAACTATGGCTACACCTTC. Translated, it gives CASSYSPDRVNYGYTF.

This chain links TRBV5-3 with TRBJ1-5; a weak D match, TRBD1 (5 bases). TRBV5-3 is given ORF status, its function remaining uncertain. The CDR3 is 16 amino acids. Trimming shortened V by 2 bases and J by 8 bases, and 20 bases separated the two germline ends. CDR3 DNA: TGTGCCAGAAGCTTCGCGGAAGGGGAAGGAGGGAAGCCCCAGCATTTT. Protein sequence: CARSFAEGEGGKPQHF.

The genes are TRBV5-1 and TRBJ1-1; the D is unclear. The germline V gene has CDR1 SGHRS and CDR2 YFSETQ. V gave up 4 bases and J gave up 4 bases, with 17 bases separating them. The CDR3 sequence is 15 residues long. The CDR3 here is CASSVYSSGSTEAFF. The CDR3 nucleotides read TGCGCCAGCAGCGTCTACTCTTCAGGAAGCACTGAAGCTTTCTTT.

The chain combines TRBV14 with TRBJ1-5; D remains unclear. V dropped 4 bases and J dropped 1 base, with 17 bases sitting between them. Germline V gene data show CDR1 as SGHDN and CDR2 as FVKESK. CDR3 length equals 17 residues. The CDR3 DNA reads TGTGCCAGCAGCCCCCAGCTAGTCCTCCGAAGCAATCAGCCCCAGCATTTT. It codes for CASSPQLVLRSNQPQHF.

The chain carries TRBV6-6 and TRBJ2-7; D unresolved. In germline, CDR1 is MNHNY, CDR2 SVGAGI (reference sequence). Trimming removed 0 bases from V and 1 base from J, with 7 bases in between. This CDR3 contains 14 residues. The CDR3 bases are TGTGCCAGCAGTTACTCGGCAGTTTCCTACGAGCAGTACTTC. Amino acids: CASSYSAVSYEQYF.

The chain combines TRBV18 with TRBJ1-5; D not certain. The length of the CDR3 is 16 residues. Trimming took 6 bases from V and 0 from J, leaving 15 bases between them. Germline V lookup: CDR1 KGHSH, CDR2 LQKENI. For the CDR3, the DNA is TGTGCCAGCTCCCGCACCTCCATGGCTAGCAATCAGCCCCAGCATTTT. This encodes CASSRTSMASNQPQHF.

The chain has TRBV7-9 and TRBJ2-2, with TRBD1 matching 10 bases. In germline, CDR1 is SEHNR, CDR2 FQNEAQ (reference sequence). The CDR3 covers 17 residues. V shed 3 bases and J 4 bases; nucleotides not matched to a gene: 8. The CDR3 DNA is TGTGCCAGCAGCTTTATTTTGGGACAGGGGCGCACCGGGGAGCTGTTTTTT. It yields the protein CASSFILGQGRTGELFF.

CDR3: CASSEIRGQPQHF. In DNA, the CDR3 is TGTGCCAGCAGTGAGATAAGGGGTCAGCCCCAGCATTTT. The J gene is TRBJ1-5, the V gene TRBV2; possibly TRBD1 for D (5 bases). Germline values: CDR1 SNHLY, CDR2 FYNNEI. The CDR3 runs to 13 residues. V was pared by 3 bases and J by 6 bases, with 9 bases between.

The chain joins TRBV19 to TRBJ1-2, with 8 positions matching TRBD1. The CDR3 has 13 amino acids. Germline V gene lookup returns CDR1 LNHDA and CDR2 SQIVND (reference sequence). Trimming took 10 bases from V and 3 from J; bases not matched to a gene: 7. The CDR3 nucleotides are TGTGCCACCTGGACAGGGTCCCACTATGGCTACACCTTC. Its protein is CATWTGSHYGYTF.

The chain recombines TRBV19 with TRBJ2-3; 12 nucleotides match TRBD2. The CDR3 consists of 16 residues. Trimming removed 6 bases from V and 3 bases from J; junction bases left unmatched: 7. Germline CDR1 reads LNHDA; CDR2 reads SQIVND (reference sequence). CDR3 sequence reads: CASSFGLAGPTDTQYF. The CDR3 nucleotides read TGTGCCAGTAGCTTCGGACTAGCGGGGCCTACAGATACGCAGTATTTT.

The chain recombines TRBV29-1 with TRBJ1-2; unclear D gene. V lost 6 bases, J lost 5 bases, and 19 bases lay in between. This CDR3 is built from 14 residues. Germline V gives CDR1 SQVTM, CDR2 ANQGSEA. The CDR3, as DNA: TGCAGCGTCCAAGGACCGGGGAGCGGGTATGGCTACACCTTC. Protein: CSVQGPGSGYGYTF.

The rearrangement joins TRBV16 to TRBJ2-1; D may be TRBD2 (5 bases). The CDR3 consists of 13 residues. The germline V gene encodes CDR1 KGHSY and CDR2 FQNENV. V shed 0 bases and J shed 10 bases, with 10 bases lying between them. The CDR3 nucleotides are TGTGCCAGCAGCCAATCGTCGGGGATAGAGCAGTTCTTC. Its translation is CASSQSSGIEQFF.